There are a few counts of the clone carrying this T cell receptor (beta chain). The data derive from a study of blood T cells in healthy people across ages. Trimming left V 8 bases short and J 0 bases short, with 8 bases between. The CDR3 spans 13 residues. The germline CDR1 and CDR2 sequences are MNHEY and SVGAGI. Combining a sample-barcoded 5' primer with a J-beta primer mix, a second PCR ran for about 6 to 11 cycles. A template-switch adaptor that had 12 random nucleotides put a tag on each cDNA molecule. There were at least 3 million CDR3-containing paired-end reads obtained from each sample. A single record per CDR3 protein comes from TCRdb applying MiXCR to the 5' RACE reads. This sample yields about 580,000 distinct CDR3 sequences, of which roughly 43% are seen a single time; approximately 23% belongs to the top ten.

This chain links TRBV6-5 with TRBJ1-3; D is undetermined. This clonotype was sampled from a man aged 80 or over in good health. Sequencing was carried out using blood. The CDR3 region is CASHGGSGNTIYF. The CDR3 DNA follows: TGTGCCAGCCACGGCGGCTCTGGAAACACCATATATTTT.